This section outlines one T cell receptor (beta chain) sequence together with its context. Its antigen remains unidentified. This specimen comes from a study of PD-1 blockade in classical Hodgkin lymphoma. Study context: Patients were infused with nivolumab 3 mg/kg every 2 weeks.

Profiled with immunoSEQ multiplex PCR; TCRdb holds only in-frame clones, not every one. The repertoire consists of about 90,000 clones, with 83% occurring once and the leading ten covering around 15%. This sample's time point: cycle 4 day 1 (C4D1), after five to seven weeks of nivolumab. Each patient experienced a relapse that followed autologous stem cell transplantation, and brentuximab vedotin exposure varied. Regarding the study as a whole: Any patient who commenced nivolumab under 1 year after ASCT was excluded. By cycle point C4D1, TCR diversity had risen significantly in CD4+ cells (but not CD8+ cells).

V lost 4 bases, J lost 2 bases, and 18 bases lay in between. Looked up from germline, CDR1 is MDHEN and CDR2 is SYDVKM. The CDR3 loop spans 16 amino acids. The sequencing here drew on peripheral blood mononuclear cells (PBMCs), taken before the fourth cycle of nivolumab. The V gene is TRBV28, the J gene TRBJ2-7, with D possibly TRBD2 on 5 matching bases. This sequence was found in a human donor with classical Hodgkin lymphoma. CDR3 protein: CASSSPRLAYTYEQYF. The CDR3 region has the DNA TGTGCCAGCAGTTCCCCCCGGCTAGCATATACCTACGAGCAGTACTTC.